This T cell receptor (beta chain) is drawn from a study of long-term antiretroviral therapy in people with HIV. It was version v3.0 of the immunoSEQ assay that was run at survey level. The table came from immunoSEQ multiplex PCR; TCRdb's copy has only in-frame clones and leaves some out. The repertoire holds about 17,000 clones, with roughly 80% as singletons. Study-level results: The study collected blood between about 2003 and 2018, possibly under older ART regimens. Clonal populations expanded prior to ART predominated within the repertoire at all time points. Repertoires looked antigen-experienced, with only a slight naive shift after ART.

The sample holds a few counts of this clone. The antigen is not known. Clinicians in the United States treated all participants with HIV. The receptor was isolated from a woman in her thirties or forties with HIV. The specimen was unsorted PBMCs, collected 2.3 years after starting antiretroviral therapy.

CDR3 sequence (DNA): TGTGCCAGCAAGTCTGTAAGAGCTAACTATGGCTACACCTTC. Amino acid sequence: CASKSVRANYGYTF. The chain carries TRBV2 and TRBJ1-2; D uncertain. Germline V gives CDR1 SNHLY, CDR2 FYNNEI. V was shortened by 7 bases and J by 0 bases, with 12 bases between the two germline ends. The CDR3 runs to 14 residues. Looking up the rest from reference TRBV2 and TRBJ1-2 gives the full variable domain: EPEVTQTPSHQVTQMGQEVILRCVPISNHLYFYWYRQILGQKVEFLVSFYNNEISEKSEIFDDQFSVERPDGSNFTLKIRSTKLEDSAMYFCASKSVRANYGYTFGSGTRLTVV.